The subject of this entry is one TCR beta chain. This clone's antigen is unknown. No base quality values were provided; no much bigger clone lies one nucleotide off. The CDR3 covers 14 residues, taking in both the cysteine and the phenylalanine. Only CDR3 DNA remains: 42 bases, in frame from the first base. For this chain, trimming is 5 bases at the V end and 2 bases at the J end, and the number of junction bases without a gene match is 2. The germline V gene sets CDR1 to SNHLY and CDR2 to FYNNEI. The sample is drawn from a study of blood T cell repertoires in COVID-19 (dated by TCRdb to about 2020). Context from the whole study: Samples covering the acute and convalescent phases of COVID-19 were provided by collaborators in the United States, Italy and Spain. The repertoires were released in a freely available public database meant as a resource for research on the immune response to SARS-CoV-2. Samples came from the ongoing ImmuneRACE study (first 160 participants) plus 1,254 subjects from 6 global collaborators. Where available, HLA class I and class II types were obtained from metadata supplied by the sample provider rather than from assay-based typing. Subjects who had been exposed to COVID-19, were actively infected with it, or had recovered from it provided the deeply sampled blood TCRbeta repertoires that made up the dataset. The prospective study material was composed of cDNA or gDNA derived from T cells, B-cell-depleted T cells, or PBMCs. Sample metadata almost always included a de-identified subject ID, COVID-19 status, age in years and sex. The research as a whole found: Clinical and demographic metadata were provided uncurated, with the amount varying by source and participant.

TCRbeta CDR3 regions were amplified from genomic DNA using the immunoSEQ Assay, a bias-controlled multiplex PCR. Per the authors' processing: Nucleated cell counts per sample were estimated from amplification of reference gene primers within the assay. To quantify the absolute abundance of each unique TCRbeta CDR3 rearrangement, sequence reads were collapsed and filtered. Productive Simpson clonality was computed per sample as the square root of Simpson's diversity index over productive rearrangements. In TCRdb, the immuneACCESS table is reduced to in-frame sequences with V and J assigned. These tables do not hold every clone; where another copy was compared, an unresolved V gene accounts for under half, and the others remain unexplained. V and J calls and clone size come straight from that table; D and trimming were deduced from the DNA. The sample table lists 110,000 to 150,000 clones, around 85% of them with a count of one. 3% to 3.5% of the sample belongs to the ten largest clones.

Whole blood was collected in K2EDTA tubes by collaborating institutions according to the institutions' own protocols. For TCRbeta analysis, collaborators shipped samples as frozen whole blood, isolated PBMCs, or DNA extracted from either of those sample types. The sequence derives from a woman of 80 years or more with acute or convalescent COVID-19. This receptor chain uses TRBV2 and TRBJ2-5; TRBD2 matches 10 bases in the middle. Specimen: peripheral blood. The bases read TGTGCCAGCAGTTGGACTAGCGGACAAGAGACCCAGTACTTC. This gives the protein CASSWTSGQETQYF.